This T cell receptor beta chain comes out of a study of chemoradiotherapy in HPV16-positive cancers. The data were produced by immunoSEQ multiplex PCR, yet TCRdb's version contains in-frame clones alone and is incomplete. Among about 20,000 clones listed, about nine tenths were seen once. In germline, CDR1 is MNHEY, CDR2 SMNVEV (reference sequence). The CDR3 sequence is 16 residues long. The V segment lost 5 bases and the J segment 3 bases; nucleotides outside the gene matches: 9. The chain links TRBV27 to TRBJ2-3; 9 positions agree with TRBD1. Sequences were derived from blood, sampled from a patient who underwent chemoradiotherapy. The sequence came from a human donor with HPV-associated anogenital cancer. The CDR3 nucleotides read TGTGCCAGCAGTATTAGTTGGGACAGGGTAACAGATACGCAGTATTTT. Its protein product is CASSISWDRVTDTQYF.